These 10 T cell receptor beta chains share one sample of origin, sequenced in a study of T cell responses to AZD1222 COVID-19 vaccine. Method: immunoSEQ multiplex PCR; TCRdb's copy keeps in-frame clones and lacks some. The table includes tens of thousands of clones, around nine tenths detected once. Sequencing was performed on peripheral blood, taken 28 days after the second dose of the MenACWY control vaccine. The origin of the receptors is an adult who received the MenACWY meningococcal vaccine as a control.

The V gene is TRBV3-1 (or the pseudogene TRBV3-2), the J gene TRBJ1-4; D remains unclear. Trimming took 1 base from V and 8 from J, leaving 14 bases between them. Germline loops: CDR1 LGHDT, CDR2 YNNKEL (reference sequence). The CDR3 consists of 15 residues. The CDR3 DNA follows: TGTGCCAGCAGCCAAGTCAAGGGAGTCACAGAAAAACTGTTTTTT. Translating it yields CASSQVKGVTEKLFF.

This chain connects TRBV29-1 to TRBJ1-5; TRBD1 aligns across 9 bases. This CDR3 comprises 14 residues. Trimming cost V 4 bases and J 7 bases; bases outside gene matches: 8. Germline-derived CDR1 and CDR2 are SQVTM and ANQGSEA. Here the CDR3 DNA reads TGCAGCGTTGCTCTCACAGGGGGCGTCCAGCCCCAGCATTTT. As protein: CSVALTGGVQPQHF.

V gene TRBV7-2 combines with J gene TRBJ2-2, with D tentatively TRBD2 (5 bases). V shed 6 bases and J shed 4 bases, with 15 bases lying between them. The length of the CDR3 is 15 residues. The germline V gene encodes CDR1 SGHTA and CDR2 FQGNSA. CDR3: CASSPGVQGTGELFF. CDR3 nucleotide sequence: TGTGCCAGCAGTCCCGGGGTGCAAGGCACCGGGGAGCTGTTTTTT.

This sequence joins TRBV14 and TRBJ1-2, with D possibly being TRBD1 (5 bases). The CDR3 has 13 residues. The V gene's germline CDR1 is SGHDN and CDR2 FVKESK. Trimming took 5 bases from V and 4 from J, leaving 11 bases between them. CDR3 residues: CASSVGPLYGYTF. The CDR3 DNA reads TGTGCCAGCAGCGTGGGACCTCTCTATGGCTACACCTTC.

This clone was seen more than once but under ten times. The chain is built from TRBV5-4 and TRBJ2-5; TRBD1 might be the D (6 bases). Between the trimmed V and J ends, which lost 0 bases and 0 bases, there was a span of 15 bases. The CDR3 has 17 residues. The germline V gene has CDR1 SGHNT and CDR2 YYREEE (reference sequence). The CDR3 spells CASSLDPGARDQETQYF. The CDR3 region has the DNA TGTGCCAGCAGCTTGGACCCAGGGGCCCGAGACCAAGAGACCCAGTACTTC.

This clone came up a few times. A junction end diverges from the germline sequence, so it may reflect a read error. The chain combines TRBV5-5 with TRBJ2-5; 10 bases fit TRBD2. Germline CDR1 is SGHKS and CDR2 is YYEKEE (reference sequence). The CDR3 is 16 residues long. CDR3 amino acids: CASSLAGLANQETQYF. CDR3 coding DNA: TGTGCCAGCAGTTTGGCGGGACTAGCGAACCAAGAGACCCAGTACTTC.

The rearrangement uses TRBV7-8 and TRBJ2-7; D uncertain. CDR1 SGHVS and CDR2 FQNEAQ come from the germline V gene. The CDR3 contains 14 residues. V was clipped by 4 bases and J by 2 bases, with 12 bases between them. In DNA form, the CDR3 reads TGTGCCAGCAGCTCCCTGCCGGGCCCCTACGAGCAGTACTTC. Amino acid sequence: CASSSLPGPYEQYF. Supplemented by reference TRBV7-8 and TRBJ2-7, the full variable domain reads GAGVSQSPRYKVAKRGQDVALRCDPISGHVSLFWYQQALGQGPEFLTYFQNEAQLDKSGLPSDRFFAERPEGSVSTLKIQRTQQEDSAVYLCASSSLPGPYEQYFGPGTRLTVT.

V gene TRBV5-4 combines with J gene TRBJ2-3; no firm D call. Trimming pared 0 bases from V and 0 bases from J, leaving 8 bases between. The CDR3 has 15 residues. Germline CDR1 reads SGHNT; CDR2 reads YYREEE (reference sequence). The CDR3 loop reads CASSLALASTDTQYF. DNA of the CDR3: TGTGCCAGCAGCTTGGCGCTCGCGAGCACAGATACGCAGTATTTT.

J is TRBJ1-4 and V is TRBV6-5, with D hard to call. The CDR3 is 15 amino acids. Trimming took off 3 bases at V and 0 bases at J, with 8 bases between the two ends. The germline CDR1 and CDR2 sequences are MNHEY and SVGAGI. As DNA, the CDR3 is TGTGCCAGCAGTTATTCCGGTGCAACTAATGAAAAACTGTTTTTT. Translating it yields CASSYSGATNEKLFF.

This clone has only one observation. The chain uses TRBV20-1 and TRBJ2-5, with D hard to call. The V and J ends lost 5 bases and 5 bases respectively, with 9 bases between them. Germline values: CDR1 DFQATT, CDR2 SNEGSKA (reference sequence). The CDR3 loop spans 11 amino acids. The CDR3 nucleotides are TGCAGTGCTCCCGTGGGGGAGACCCAGTACTTC. It specifies CSAPVGETQYF.